The 32 T cell receptor beta chains reported below all come from one sample, sequenced in a study of T cell responses to AZD1222 COVID-19 vaccine. The data were produced by immunoSEQ multiplex PCR, yet TCRdb's version contains in-frame clones alone and is incomplete. This sample has some 130,000 clones, with approximately 85% found just once. The sample here was peripheral blood, taken 28 days after the second dose of the MenACWY control vaccine. Receptors originate from an adult who received the MenACWY meningococcal vaccine as a control.

The V and J genes are TRBV2 and TRBJ2-1, with a possible D match to TRBD1 (5 bases). The V gene lost 4 bases and the J gene lost 5 bases, with 9 bases spanning the gap. CDR3 length: 13 amino acids. Germline values: CDR1 SNHLY, CDR2 FYNNEI. The CDR3 spells CASSVSRDNEQFF. DNA for the CDR3: TGTGCCAGCAGTGTCAGCAGGGACAATGAGCAGTTCTTC.

In its sample, this clone was seen many times. This rearrangement joins TRBV7-2 to TRBJ2-1, with D maybe TRBD2 (5 bases). In germline, CDR1 is SGHTA, CDR2 FQGNSA. This CDR3 spans 14 amino acids. The ends were cut back, 2 bases at V and 3 bases at J, with 8 bases in the middle. The CDR3 nucleotides read TGTGCCAGCAGCTTAAGCGGAGGCTACAATGAGCAGTTCTTC. Translation gives CASSLSGGYNEQFF.

The chain combines TRBV7-9 with TRBJ2-3, with D uncertain. The germline V gene has CDR1 SEHNR and CDR2 FQNEAQ (reference sequence). With 2 bases removed from V and 10 bases from J, the gap between germline ends came to 16 bases. This CDR3 has 14 residues. CDR3 bases: TGTGCCAGCAGCTTATATCATCAACCTGAAGCGCAGTATTTT. Protein product: CASSLYHQPEAQYF.

This sequence joins TRBV5-1 and TRBJ2-5; TRBD2 agrees at 9 bases. From germline, CDR1 is SGHRS and CDR2 YFSETQ. V shed 0 bases, J shed 4 bases, and the junction held 7 bases outside the gene matches. The CDR3 sequence is 16 residues long. The CDR3 DNA reads as TGCGCCAGCAGCTTGGTTCCTAGCGGGACTAGAGAGACCCAGTACTTC. It specifies CASSLVPSGTRETQYF.

V is TRBV9 and J is TRBJ1-4; tentative D call: TRBD1 (6 bases). This CDR3 comprises 15 residues. Germline V gene data show CDR1 as SGDLS and CDR2 as YYNGEE. Trimming removed 4 bases from V and 7 bases from J, with 17 bases in between. The CDR3 region has the DNA TGTGCCAGCAGCCCACACAGGGTTCCCGGTGAAAAACTGTTTTTT. Protein sequence: CASSPHRVPGEKLFF.

V gene TRBV4-3 combines with J gene TRBJ2-3; possible D gene TRBD1, 6 bases. The V and J ends lost 0 bases and 4 bases respectively, with 29 bases between them. Germline assignment: CDR1 LGHNA and CDR2 YSLEER. The CDR3 length is 21 residues. CDR3 sequence reads: CASSQDLGRGQSSVWADTQYF. Written as DNA, the CDR3 is TGCGCCAGCAGCCAAGATTTGGGTAGAGGACAGTCCTCTGTGTGGGCAGATACGCAGTATTTT.

CDR3 DNA sequence: TGTGCCAGCAGTTACAATCTAGCGGAGGGGCCAGATACGCAGTATTTT. The encoded protein is CASSYNLAEGPDTQYF. The rearrangement joins TRBV6-2 or TRBV6-3 to TRBJ2-3; TRBD2 matches 7 bases. V gave up 2 bases and J gave up 4 bases; unmatched junction bases: 9. Germline V gene sequence: CDR1 MNHEY, CDR2 SVGEGT. The CDR3 covers 16 residues.

The chain employs TRBV5-6 and TRBJ1-1; perhaps TRBD1 as D (6 bases). The V gene's germline CDR1 is SGHDT and CDR2 YYEEEE. There are 16 residues in the CDR3. V was shortened by 2 bases and J by 2 bases, with 16 bases between the two germline ends. The CDR3 is CASSFTLQGGNTEAFF. CDR3 coding DNA: TGTGCCAGCAGCTTTACCCTACAGGGAGGAAACACTGAAGCTTTCTTT.

There are many counts of this clone. The V call is TRBV6-4, the J call TRBJ1-6, with D maybe TRBD1 (6 bases). The CDR3 is 15 amino acids. V lost 8 bases to trimming and J lost 7 bases, with 18 bases between them. Germline CDR1 MRHNA, CDR2 SNTAGT. The CDR3 DNA sequence: TGTGCCAGCGCCCCAGAGTGGGGGCGGAATTCACCCCTCCACTTT. Translating gives CASAPEWGRNSPLHF.

The chain carries TRBV5-4 and TRBJ2-2; 9 nucleotides line up with TRBD1. From germline, CDR1 is SGHNT and CDR2 YYREEE (reference sequence). V lost 5 bases to trimming and J lost 8 bases; unmatched junction nucleotides: 10. The CDR3 consists of 15 residues. The CDR3 here is CASSPGQGILGELFF. The CDR3 region has the DNA TGTGCCAGCAGTCCGGGACAGGGAATACTGGGGGAGCTGTTTTTT.

The J gene is TRBJ1-1, the V gene TRBV30; no clear D. This CDR3 has 12 amino acids. Looked up from germline, CDR1 is GTSNPN and CDR2 is SVGIG (reference sequence). CDR3 protein: CARREVNTEAFF. The CDR3 coding sequence is TGTGCTAGGAGGGAGGTGAACACTGAAGCTTTCTTT.

This chain uses TRBV27 with TRBJ2-7; 13 bases are a match to TRBD2. The trim removed 6 bases at V and 7 bases at J, leaving 6 bases unmatched. Germline V CDR1 and CDR2: MNHEY, SMNVEV (reference sequence). The CDR3 is made up of 14 amino acids. As DNA, the CDR3 is TGTGCCAGCAGGGGACTAGCGGGATTTAGTGAGCAGTACTTC. Amino acid sequence: CASRGLAGFSEQYF.

The rearrangement joins TRBV19 to TRBJ1-5, with 8 bases identical to TRBD1. CDR1 and CDR2 from the germline V gene are LNHDA and SQIVND (reference sequence). This CDR3 comprises 15 residues. V dropped 5 bases and J dropped 0; count of bases not matched to a gene: 3. CDR3 in amino acids: CASSDRGHSNQPQHF. The CDR3 DNA is TGTGCCAGTAGTGACAGGGGCCATAGCAATCAGCCCCAGCATTTT.

The chain employs TRBV27 and TRBJ2-3; D possibly corresponds to TRBD2 (7 bases). Trimming took off 3 bases at V and 4 bases at J, with 23 bases between the two ends. There are 18 residues in the CDR3. Germline lookup yields CDR1 MNHEY and CDR2 SMNVEV (reference sequence). CDR3 DNA: TGTGCCAGCAGTTTTCGAGCGGGACACCTTCCGAGCCCAGATACGCAGTATTTT. Translating it yields CASSFRAGHLPSPDTQYF.

This rearrangement joins TRBV27 to TRBJ2-2, with TRBD1 identical over 7 bases. The CDR3 is 19 amino acids. Trimming cost V 6 bases and J 3 bases; bases outside gene matches: 19. Germline V gene sequence: CDR1 MNHEY, CDR2 SMNVEV (reference sequence). CDR3 region: CASSPHPARQGRHTGELFF. Written as DNA, the CDR3 is TGTGCCAGCAGCCCTCATCCCGCCCGACAGGGCAGACACACCGGGGAGCTGTTTTTT.

The gene calls are TRBV18 and TRBJ1-5; a possible D gene is TRBD1 (5 bases). The CDR3 sequence is 15 residues long. Trimming removed 0 bases at V and 6 bases at J, with 12 bases between. In germline, CDR1 is KGHSH, CDR2 LQKENI. CDR3 amino acids: CASSPPGRVSQPQHF. The CDR3 coding sequence is TGTGCCAGCTCACCACCAGGCAGGGTGAGTCAGCCCCAGCATTTT.

This chain links TRBV28 with TRBJ1-2; 7 bases line up with TRBD1. The CDR3 totals 14 residues. V shed 5 bases and J 8 bases; nucleotides not matched to a gene: 11. Per germline, CDR1 MDHEN and CDR2 SYDVKM. CDR3 loop: CASSPGTVLGGYTF. The CDR3, as DNA: TGTGCCAGCAGTCCCGGGACAGTCCTCGGGGGCTACACCTTC.

This clone is a singleton in its sample. The chain employs TRBV27 and TRBJ1-6; D is unclear. The CDR3 contains 15 residues. Germline V lookup: CDR1 MNHEY, CDR2 SMNVEV (reference sequence). Trimming took off 6 bases at V and 1 base at J, with 10 bases between the two ends. CDR3 protein: CASSILGSYNSPLHF. DNA for the CDR3: TGTGCCAGCAGCATCCTAGGATCCTATAATTCACCCCTCCACTTT.

The chain links TRBV7-9 to TRBJ1-1; D gene uncertain. Germline V gene data show CDR1 as SEHNR and CDR2 as FQNEAQ (reference sequence). The CDR3 has 14 residues. Trimming cost V 2 bases and J 5 bases, with 12 bases left between them. The CDR3, as DNA: TGTGCCAGCAGCTTAACGGGGATTGGGACTGAAGCTTTCTTT. This gives the protein CASSLTGIGTEAFF.

This chain links TRBV19 with TRBJ1-5; D perhaps matches TRBD1 (6 bases). V was clipped by 7 bases and J by 1 base, with 17 bases between them. Germline CDR1 is LNHDA and CDR2 is SQIVND (reference sequence). The CDR3 runs to 16 residues. The CDR3 is CASTSGRGVSNQPQHF. Written as DNA, the CDR3 is TGTGCCAGTACATCGGGTAGGGGGGTCAGCAATCAGCCCCAGCATTTT.

The rearrangement uses TRBV6-6 and TRBJ1-5; 8 nucleotides line up with TRBD1. The CDR3 is 16 amino acids. The trim removed 6 bases at V and 0 bases at J, leaving 7 bases unmatched. CDR1 and CDR2 from the germline V gene are MNHNY and SVGAGI (reference sequence). Written as DNA, the CDR3 is TGTGCCAGCAGCTACCGCGACAGGGGTAGCAATCAGCCCCAGCATTTT. This translates into CASSYRDRGSNQPQHF.

This chain connects TRBV5-4 to TRBJ2-3, with 7 positions matching TRBD1. The CDR3 sequence is 15 residues long. Germline V gene data show CDR1 as SGHNT and CDR2 as YYREEE (reference sequence). With V trimmed by 3 bases and J by 3 bases, 7 bases remained unmatched. The CDR3 region has the DNA TGTGCCAGCAGCTCTCCGGGACAGAATACAGATACGCAGTATTTT. Protein sequence: CASSSPGQNTDTQYF. Complete variable domain (other parts from reference TRBV5-4 and TRBJ2-3): ETGVTQSPTHLIKTRGQQVTLRCSSQSGHNTVSWYQQALGQGPQFIFQYYREEENGRGNFPPRFSGLQFPNYSSELNVNALELDDSALYLCASSSPGQNTDTQYFGPGTRLTVL.

The chain links TRBV24-1 to TRBJ2-3, with 8 positions matching TRBD1. CDR3 length equals 14 residues. V lost 4 bases, J lost 4 bases, and 3 bases stayed unmatched. Germline V gene sequence: CDR1 KGHDR, CDR2 SFDVKD. The CDR3 DNA is TGTGCCACCAGTGAATCAGGGGGCCCAGATACGCAGTATTTT. Protein product: CATSESGGPDTQYF.

The chain joins TRBV5-5 to TRBJ1-4; 10 positions agree with TRBD1. Looked up from germline, CDR1 is SGHKS and CDR2 is YYEKEE (reference sequence). V was pared by 4 bases and J by 6 bases, with 3 bases of the junction left unmatched. The CDR3 consists of 14 residues. CDR3 sequence: CASSRGTGDEKLFF. DNA of the CDR3: TGTGCCAGCAGCCGCGGGACAGGGGATGAAAAACTGTTTTTT.

This chain connects TRBV19 to TRBJ1-1, with D possibly TRBD1 on 5 matching bases. Germline V lookup: CDR1 LNHDA, CDR2 SQIVND (reference sequence). There are 14 residues in the CDR3. Trimming shortened V by 7 bases and J by 1 base, and 13 bases separated the two germline ends. CDR3 protein: CASTSPGRNTEAFF. The CDR3 nucleotides read TGTGCCAGTACCTCGCCAGGGCGGAACACTGAAGCTTTCTTT.

This chain connects TRBV7-2 to TRBJ2-1, with D unresolved. The CDR3 contains 13 residues. CDR1 and CDR2 (germline): SGHTA, FQGNSA. The V end lost 1 base, the J end lost 7 bases, and 8 bases lay between the germline ends. CDR3 DNA: TGTGCCAGCAGCTTAGACTATCCGAATGAGCAGTTCTTC. This gives the protein CASSLDYPNEQFF.

This chain's CDR3 is CASSRSDSAPEAFF. Here the CDR3 DNA reads TGCGCCAGCAGCCGCTCAGACAGCGCCCCTGAAGCTTTCTTT. This rearrangement joins TRBV5-1 to TRBJ1-1; tentative D call: TRBD1 (5 bases). Trimming stripped 4 bases from V and 6 bases from J, with 16 bases between. The germline V gene encodes CDR1 SGHRS and CDR2 YFSETQ. The CDR3 loop spans 14 amino acids.

The chain employs TRBV13 and TRBJ2-7; D is unclear. The V gene's germline CDR1 is PRHDT and CDR2 FYEKMQ (reference sequence). V was clipped by 5 bases and J by 3 bases, with 5 bases between them. CDR3 size: 11 residues. The CDR3, as DNA: TGTGCCAGCAGCCGACTCTACGAGCAGTACTTC. Translated, it gives CASSRLYEQYF. Full variable domain (outside the CDR3, taken from reference TRBV13 and TRBJ2-7): AAGVIQSPRHLIKEKRETATLKCYPIPRHDTVYWYQQGPGQDPQFLISFYEKMQSDKGSIPDRFSAQQFSDYHSELNMSSLELGDSALYFCASSRLYEQYFGPGTRLTVT.

The chain joins TRBV14 to TRBJ2-2; perhaps TRBD2 as D (6 bases). CDR1 is SGHDN and CDR2 is FVKESK in the germline V gene. The CDR3 runs to 20 residues. Trimming shortened V by 1 base and J by 1 base, and 22 bases separated the two germline ends. The CDR3 DNA sequence: TGTGCCAGCAGCCAAGCATTGGGGAATGCAAACGGGAGGAACACCGGGGAGCTGTTTTTT. Its translation: CASSQALGNANGRNTGELFF. Full variable domain (remainder filled in from reference TRBV14 and TRBJ2-2): EAGVTQFPSHSVIEKGQTVTLRCDPISGHDNLYWYRRVMGKEIKFLLHFVKESKQDESGMPNNRFLAERTGGTYSTLKVQPAELEDSGVYFCASSQALGNANGRNTGELFFGEGSRLTVL.

The chain recombines TRBV5-4 with TRBJ1-1; D may be TRBD1 (5 bases). Germline CDR1 reads SGHNT; CDR2 reads YYREEE (reference sequence). Trimming stripped 0 bases from V and 1 base from J, with 13 bases between. CDR3 length: 16 amino acids. The CDR3 reads CASSLVAGRGNTEAFF. The CDR3 DNA is TGTGCCAGCAGCTTGGTGGCAGGGAGGGGGAACACTGAAGCTTTCTTT.

This clone was seen once. This chain uses TRBV5-1 with TRBJ2-1; D may be TRBD1 (6 bases). The V gene lost 4 bases and the J gene lost 3 bases, with 14 bases spanning the gap. The germline CDR1 and CDR2 sequences are SGHRS and YFSETQ. The CDR3 contains 15 residues. The DNA for the CDR3 is TGCGCCAGCAGCCCCGGACAGCGAGTCTACAATGAGCAGTTCTTC. This gives the protein CASSPGQRVYNEQFF.

This clone was counted a few times. V and J are TRBV6-5 and TRBJ1-1; TRBD1 might be the D (5 bases). Germline CDR1 and CDR2: MNHEY and SVGAGI. The CDR3 has 14 residues. V lost 6 bases and J lost 7, with 18 bases in between. As DNA, the CDR3 is TGTGCCAGCAGCCCCGGGACTAGAGGAAATGAAGCTTTCTTT. Encoded protein: CASSPGTRGNEAFF.